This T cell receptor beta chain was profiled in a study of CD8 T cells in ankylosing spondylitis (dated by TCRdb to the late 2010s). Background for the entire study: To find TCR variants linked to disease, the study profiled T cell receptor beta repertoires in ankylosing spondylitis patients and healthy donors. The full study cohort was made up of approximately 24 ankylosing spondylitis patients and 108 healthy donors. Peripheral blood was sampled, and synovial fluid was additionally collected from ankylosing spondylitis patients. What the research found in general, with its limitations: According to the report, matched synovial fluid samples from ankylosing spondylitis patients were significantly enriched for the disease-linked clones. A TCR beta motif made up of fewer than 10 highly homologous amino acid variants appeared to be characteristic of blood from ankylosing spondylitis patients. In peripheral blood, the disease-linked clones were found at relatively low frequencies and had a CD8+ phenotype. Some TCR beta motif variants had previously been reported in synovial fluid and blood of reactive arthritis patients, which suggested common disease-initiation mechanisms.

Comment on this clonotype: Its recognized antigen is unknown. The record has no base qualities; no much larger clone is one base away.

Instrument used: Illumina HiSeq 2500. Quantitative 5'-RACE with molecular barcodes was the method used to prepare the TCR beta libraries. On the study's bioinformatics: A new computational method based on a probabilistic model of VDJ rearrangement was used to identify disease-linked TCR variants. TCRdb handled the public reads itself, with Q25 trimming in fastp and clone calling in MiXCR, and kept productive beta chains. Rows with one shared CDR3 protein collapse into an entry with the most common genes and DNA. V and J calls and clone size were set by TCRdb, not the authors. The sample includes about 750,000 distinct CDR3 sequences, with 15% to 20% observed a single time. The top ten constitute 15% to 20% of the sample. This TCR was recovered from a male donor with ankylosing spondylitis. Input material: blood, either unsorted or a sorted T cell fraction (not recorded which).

The DNA sequence is as follows: TGTGCCAGCAGTTTTAGGCCCGGGTCTAGGGTCGGAGAGACCCAGTACTTC. Translation gives CASSFRPGSRVGETQYF. The chain is assembled from TRBV28 and TRBJ2-5; no D segment can be confidently identified. The junction shows trimming of 3 bases on V and 4 bases on J, plus 21 bases between the germline ends. From the germline V gene, CDR1 is MDHEN and CDR2 is SYDVKM. The CDR3 spans 17 residues, from the cysteine through the phenylalanine. The CDR3 DNA has 51 bases and is translated from base 1. The reference TRBV28 and TRBJ2-5 proteins fill in what lies around the CDR3, so the full variable domain reads DVKVTQSSRYLVKRTGEKVFLECVQDMDHENMFWYRQDPGLGLRLIYFSYDVKMKEKGDIPEGYSVSREKKERFSLILESASTNQTSMYLCASSFRPGSRVGETQYFGPGTRLLVL.